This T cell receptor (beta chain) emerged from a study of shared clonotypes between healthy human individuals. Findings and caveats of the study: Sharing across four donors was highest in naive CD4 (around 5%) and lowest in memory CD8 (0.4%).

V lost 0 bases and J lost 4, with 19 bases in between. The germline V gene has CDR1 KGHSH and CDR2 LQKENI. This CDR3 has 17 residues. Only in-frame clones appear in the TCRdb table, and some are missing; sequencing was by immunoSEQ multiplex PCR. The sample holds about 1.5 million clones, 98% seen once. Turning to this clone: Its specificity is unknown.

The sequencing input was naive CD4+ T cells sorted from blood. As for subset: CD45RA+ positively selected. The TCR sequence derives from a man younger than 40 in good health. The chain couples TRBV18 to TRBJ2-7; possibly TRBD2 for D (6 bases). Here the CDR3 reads CASSPPTGVQEVYEQYF. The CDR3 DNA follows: TGTGCCAGCTCACCACCGACGGGGGTCCAGGAGGTGTACGAGCAGTACTTC. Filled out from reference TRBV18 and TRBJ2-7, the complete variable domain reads NAGVMQNPRHLVRRRGQEARLRCSPMKGHSHVYWYRQLPEEGLKFMVYLQKENIIDESGMPKERFSAEFPKEGPSILRIQQVVRGDSAAYFCASSPPTGVQEVYEQYFGPGTRLTVT.